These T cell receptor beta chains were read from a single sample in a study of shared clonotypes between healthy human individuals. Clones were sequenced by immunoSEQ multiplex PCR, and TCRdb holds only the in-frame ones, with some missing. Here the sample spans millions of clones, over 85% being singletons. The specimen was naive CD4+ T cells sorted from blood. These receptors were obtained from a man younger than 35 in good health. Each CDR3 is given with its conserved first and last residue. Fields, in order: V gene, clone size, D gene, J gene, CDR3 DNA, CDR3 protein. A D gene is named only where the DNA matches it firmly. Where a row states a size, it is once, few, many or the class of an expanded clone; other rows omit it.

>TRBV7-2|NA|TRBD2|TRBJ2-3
TGTGCCAGCAGCTTAGTGGGGACTATGGGAGATACGCAGTATTTT
CASSLVGTMGDTQYF
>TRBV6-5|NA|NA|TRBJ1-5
TGTGCCAGCAGTCCAGAATATAGCAATCAGCCCCAGCATTTT
CASSPEYSNQPQHF
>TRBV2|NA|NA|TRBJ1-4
TGTGCCAGCAGTGGTACAGCAACTAATGAAAAACTGTTTTTT
CASSGTATNEKLFF
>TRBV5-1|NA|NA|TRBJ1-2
TGCGCCAGCAGCTTTCGGGGTGACTATGGCTACACCTTC
CASSFRGDYGYTF
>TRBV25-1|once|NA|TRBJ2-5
TGTGCCAGCAGTGTGGCAGGCCAAGAGACCCAGTACTTC
CASSVAGQETQYF
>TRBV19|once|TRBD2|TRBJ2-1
TGTGCCAGTAGTTCTGGACCGATTAGGACTAGCGGGAATAAGGATGAGCAGTTCTTC
CASSSGPIRTSGNKDEQFF
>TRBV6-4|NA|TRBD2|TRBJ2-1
TGTGCCAGCAGCACAGGACTAGCGGGCTCGAATGAGCAGTTCTTC
CASSTGLAGSNEQFF
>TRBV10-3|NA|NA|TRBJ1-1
TGTGCCATCAGTGGGACGGCTCAGCTGAACACTGAAGCTTTCTTT
CAISGTAQLNTEAFF
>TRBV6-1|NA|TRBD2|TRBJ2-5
TGTGCCAGCAGTACCCAGCGGGGGGGCCCGGAGACCCAGTACTTC
CASSTQRGGPETQYF
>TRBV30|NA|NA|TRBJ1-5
TGTGCCTGGAGTGGTCAGGGATCTCAGCCCCAGCATTTT
CAWSGQGSQPQHF
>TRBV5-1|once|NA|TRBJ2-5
TGCGCCAGCAGCGTAGTCTGGTCAGGGACCCAGTACTTC
CASSVVWSGTQYF
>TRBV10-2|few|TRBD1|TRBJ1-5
TGCGCCAGCAGCAAGACAGGGGGCAATCAGCCCCAGCATTTT
CASSKTGGNQPQHF
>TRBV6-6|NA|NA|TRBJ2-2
TGTGCCAGCAGTTACCGAGCCTGGAACACCGGGGAGCTGTTTTTT
CASSYRAWNTGELFF
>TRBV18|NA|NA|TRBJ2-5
TGTGCCAGCCTGAGTGGGCAAGAAGAGACCCAGTACTTC
CASLSGQEETQYF
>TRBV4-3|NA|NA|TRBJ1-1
TGCGCCAGCAGCCACCCCCCAGGGGCCGTAAATTCGAACACTGAAGCTTTCTTT
CASSHPPGAVNSNTEAFF
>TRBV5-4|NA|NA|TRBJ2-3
TGTGCCAGCAGCTTTGGGAGCGGTAGCACAGATACGCAGTATTTT
CASSFGSGSTDTQYF
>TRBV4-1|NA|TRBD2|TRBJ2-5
TGCGCCAGCAGCCAAGGAATTATCGGGGGGGAGACCCAGTACTTC
CASSQGIIGGETQYF
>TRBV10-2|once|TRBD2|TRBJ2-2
TGCGCCAGCAGTGAGCCCTACGGGACTAGCGAGGTCGGGGAGCTGTTTTTT
CASSEPYGTSEVGELFF
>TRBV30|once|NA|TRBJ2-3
TGTGCCTGGAACCCTTTCGACACAGATACGCAGTATTTT
CAWNPFDTDTQYF
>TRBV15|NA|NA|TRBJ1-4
TGTGCCACCAGCGCGACAGATGCAACTAATGAAAAACTGTTTTTT
CATSATDATNEKLFF
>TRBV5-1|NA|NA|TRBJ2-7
TGCGCCAGCAGCTTGGAAGGGAACAACGAGCAGTACTTC
CASSLEGNNEQYF
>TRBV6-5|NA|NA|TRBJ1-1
TGTGCCAGCAGTTACTCTTCCCGGGGCGGGAACACTGAAGCTTTCTTC
CASSYSSRGGNTEAFF
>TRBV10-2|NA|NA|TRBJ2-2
TGCGCCAGCAGTGTATTCCCCACCGGGGAGCTGTTTTTT
CASSVFPTGELFF
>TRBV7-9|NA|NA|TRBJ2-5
TGTGCCAGCAGCTTACCCCGAAACCAAGAGACCCAGTACTTC
CASSLPRNQETQYF
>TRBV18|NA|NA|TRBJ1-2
TGTGCCAGCTCACCACAGGGTGCCTGGGGCTACACCTTC
CASSPQGAWGYTF
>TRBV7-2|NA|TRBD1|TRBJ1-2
TGTGCCAGCAGCCTCCAATCCGGGACAGGCTCCTCCTATGGCTACACCTTC
CASSLQSGTGSSYGYTF
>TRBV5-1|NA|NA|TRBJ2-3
TGCGCCAGCAGCTTGGGTGGGTCGAGGATGGGGGCAGATACGCAGTATTTT
CASSLGGSRMGADTQYF
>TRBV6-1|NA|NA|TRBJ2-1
TGTGCCACCCAGGGCACCTACAATGAGCAGTTCTTC
CATQGTYNEQFF
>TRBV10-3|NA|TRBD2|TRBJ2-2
TGTGCCATCAGGTCACTAGCGGGAGACGCGACCGGGGAGCTGTTTTTT
CAIRSLAGDATGELFF
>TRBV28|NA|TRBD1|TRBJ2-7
TGTGCCAGCAGCATTGGCCCGACAGGGAACGAGCAGTACTTC
CASSIGPTGNEQYF
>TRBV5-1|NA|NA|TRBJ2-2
TGCGCCAGCAGCTTGGAGGGCAGCAACACCGGGGAGCTGTTTTTT
CASSLEGSNTGELFF
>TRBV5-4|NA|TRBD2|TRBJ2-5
TGTGCCAGCACGGGTAGCGGGAGAGTGGAGACCCAGTACTTC
CASTGSGRVETQYF
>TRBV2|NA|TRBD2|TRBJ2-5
TGTGCCAGCAGTACGACTAGCGGGGGGGCTGAGACCCAGTACTTC
CASSTTSGGAETQYF
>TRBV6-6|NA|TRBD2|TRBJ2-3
TGTGCCAGCAGAAGCGGGGGGCCTAGCACAGATACGCAGTATTTT
CASRSGGPSTDTQYF
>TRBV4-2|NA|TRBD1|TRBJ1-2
TGTGCCAGCAGCCAAGATGAGGACAGGGGGCACTATGGCTACACCTTC
CASSQDEDRGHYGYTF
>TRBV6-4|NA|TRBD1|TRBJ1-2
TGTGCCAGCAGTAAGGGGGGGACAGGGACCCCCTATGGCTACACCTTC
CASSKGGTGTPYGYTF
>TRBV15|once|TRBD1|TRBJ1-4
TGTGCCACCAGTAAGGGGGACAGGGGGTTAGGAGGCGAAAAACTGTTTTTT
CATSKGDRGLGGEKLFF
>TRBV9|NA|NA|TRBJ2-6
TGTGCCAGCAGCGTAACTATAAGCTCTGGGGCCAACGTCCTGACTTTC
CASSVTISSGANVLTF
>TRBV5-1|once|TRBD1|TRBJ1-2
TGCGCCAGCAGCTCTGCCCAACCAGGGGGCCATGGCTACACCTTC
CASSSAQPGGHGYTF
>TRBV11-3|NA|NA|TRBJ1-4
TGTGCCAGCATCCCAACGCGGGGTGGCGATAATGAAAAACTGTTTTTT
CASIPTRGGDNEKLFF
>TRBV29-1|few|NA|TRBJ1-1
TGCAGCTTTTTCGGAACTGAAGCTTTCTTT
CSFFGTEAFF
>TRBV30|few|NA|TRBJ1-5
TGTGCCTGGGGTAGACAGTATAGCAATCAGCCCCAGCATTTT
CAWGRQYSNQPQHF
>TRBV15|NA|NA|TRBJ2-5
TGTGCCACCAGCAGAGACCCCCAGACCCAGTACTTC
CATSRDPQTQYF
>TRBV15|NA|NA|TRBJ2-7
TGTGCCACCAGCAGCCTCGGTCCTGGGGGCGAGCAGTACTTC
CATSSLGPGGEQYF
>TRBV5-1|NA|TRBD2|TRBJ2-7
TGCGCCAGCAGCATCTCCGGGACTAGCTTCGAGCAGTACTTC
CASSISGTSFEQYF
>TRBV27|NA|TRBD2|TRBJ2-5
TGTGCCAGCAGTTTATTCGGGACTAGCGGGGGAAGTCTTGTGGCCCAGTACTTC
CASSLFGTSGGSLVAQYF
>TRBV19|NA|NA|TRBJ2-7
TGTGCCAGTAGTATAGGGCATCTGCAGTACTTC
CASSIGHLQYF